Listed below are T cell receptor beta chains from one sample, sequenced in a study of blood T cell repertoires in COVID-19. This table comes from immunoSEQ multiplex PCR, and its TCRdb copy is limited to in-frame clones, with some not included. The table shows 150,000 to 200,000 clones, with about 86% occurring only once. Material: peripheral blood. Receptor source: a man aged 50-59 years with active or convalescent COVID-19. Each CDR3 is given with its conserved first and last residue. The order of the fields is CDR3 DNA, CDR3 protein, V gene, J gene, clone size, D gene. The D gene is left open where the match is weak. The size field is filled for only some rows; it gives once, few, many or a size class.

TGTGCCAGCAGCCAAGATGTGGAGGATGCCAGGTATGGCTACACCTTC	CASSQDVEDARYGYTF	TRBV3-1/TRBV3-2	TRBJ1-2	.	.
TGTGCCAGCAGTCCAACCGAGGGAATTCAGACCCAGTACTTC	CASSPTEGIQTQYF	TRBV28	TRBJ2-5	.	.
TGTGCCAGCTCACCACCGACGGGTCAGGGTAAAAACAATGAGCAGTTCTTC	CASSPPTGQGKNNEQFF	TRBV18	TRBJ2-1	few	.
TGCGCCAGCAGCCAAGATAAGAGGGGGCAAGAAGCTTTCTTT	CASSQDKRGQEAFF	TRBV4-3	TRBJ1-1	.	TRBD1
TGCAGCGTTGAAGATCCATTCGGGAACACCGGGGAGCTGTTTTTT	CSVEDPFGNTGELFF	TRBV29-1	TRBJ2-2	.	.
TGTGCCAGCAGCTTTAATGGAGGACTACTACAAGAGACCCAGTACTTC	CASSFNGGLLQETQYF	TRBV7-2	TRBJ2-5	.	.
TGCGCCAGCAGCTTGGACAGGACCGAGCAGTACTTC	CASSLDRTEQYF	TRBV5-1	TRBJ2-7	.	.
TGTGCCAGCAGATACAGCTTAGACAGGAACTATGGCTACACCTTC	CASRYSLDRNYGYTF	TRBV6-5	TRBJ1-2	.	.
TGTGCCAGCAGCCGTCGACAGGGTTTGTGGGCTGAAGCTTTCTTT	CASSRRQGLWAEAFF	TRBV3-1/TRBV3-2	TRBJ1-1	.	TRBD1
TGTGCCAGTAGTATAGGGCTTGGACAGGGGGTCACTGAAGCTTTCTTT	CASSIGLGQGVTEAFF	TRBV19	TRBJ1-1	once	TRBD1
TGTGCCAGCAGTAACGACAGGGGCAGGTCTGAAAAACTGTTTTTT	CASSNDRGRSEKLFF	TRBV6-2/TRBV6-3	TRBJ1-4	.	TRBD1
TGTGCCAGCAGCTTTACAGGGAACTATGGCTACACCTTC	CASSFTGNYGYTF	TRBV14	TRBJ1-2	few	.
TGTGCCAGCAGTGGCCCAGTAGGGAGCTACGAGCAGTACTTC	CASSGPVGSYEQYF	TRBV2	TRBJ2-7	few	.
TGTGCCAGCAGTGAAGCGGGGACAGTGAAACCCTACGAGCAGTACTTC	CASSEAGTVKPYEQYF	TRBV6-1	TRBJ2-7	.	TRBD1
TGTGCCAGCTCACCGGGGGACAGCTACGAGCAGTACTTC	CASSPGDSYEQYF	TRBV18	TRBJ2-7	.	TRBD1
TGTGCCAGCAGCTACTTTGCGGGAGAGTACAATGAGCAGTTCTTC	CASSYFAGEYNEQFF	TRBV7-2	TRBJ2-1	.	TRBD2
TGTGCCAGCAGCCAGTTTAGGGAGTGGGTGTTCTTC	CASSQFREWVFF	TRBV3-1/TRBV3-2	TRBJ2-1	.	.
TGTGCCAGCTCACCACCGGGGCAGAGCTTTTCCTACAATGAGCAGTTCTTC	CASSPPGQSFSYNEQFF	TRBV18	TRBJ2-1	few	.
TGCGCCAGCCATACAGGAGGGGACCTCAATGAGCAGTTCTTC	CASHTGGDLNEQFF	TRBV5-1	TRBJ2-1	.	.
TGTGCCAGCTCACCTCTAGGGACAGGGGGGACAGATACGCAGTATTTT	CASSPLGTGGTDTQYF	TRBV18	TRBJ2-3	.	TRBD1
TGTGCAAGTCGCTTAGCGAAGCCGGGACAGCCCTATGGCTACACCTTC	CASRLAKPGQPYGYTF	TRBV12-2	TRBJ1-2	.	.
TGTGCCAGCAGACGGGGGGGAGGCACCCAAGAGACCCAGTACTTC	CASRRGGGTQETQYF	TRBV11-2	TRBJ2-5	.	TRBD2
TGCGCCAGCAGCTTGTTGGCTAGCCACCAAGAGACCCAGTACTTC	CASSLLASHQETQYF	TRBV5-1	TRBJ2-5	.	.
TGTGCCAGCGGGGGGGACCATGAGGATACGCAGTATTTT	CASGGDHEDTQYF	TRBV6-5	TRBJ2-3	.	TRBD2
TGTGCTAGCTTGGAACCTCAGGGGCCCCCCTATGGCTACACCTTC	CASLEPQGPPYGYTF	TRBV12-5	TRBJ1-2	.	.
TGTGCCATCTCCGGAATGGGGAGCAACTCCGCTGAAGCTTTCTTT	CAISGMGSNSAEAFF	TRBV10-3	TRBJ1-1	.	.
TGCGCCAGCAGCTCGTCAACGGGACAGGGTGAAGCTTTCTTT	CASSSSTGQGEAFF	TRBV5-1	TRBJ1-1	few	TRBD1
TGTGCCAGCAGCGCCCTCGGGGGCTCCTACAATGAGCAGTTCTTC	CASSALGGSYNEQFF	TRBV11-2	TRBJ2-1	.	.
TGTGCCAGCAGCCAAACCCAGGTGGAGACCCAGTACTTC	CASSQTQVETQYF	TRBV3-1/TRBV3-2	TRBJ2-5	.	.
TGTGCCAGCAGCTTAGCTGGTAGCGGGAGGTCCTACGAGCAGTACTTC	CASSLAGSGRSYEQYF	TRBV7-9	TRBJ2-7	once	TRBD2
TGTGCCAGCAGCCCAACAGGGAATCAGCCCCAGCATTTT	CASSPTGNQPQHF	TRBV7-9	TRBJ1-5	.	.
TGTGCCAGCGATGCAACAGGCTCTGGAAACACCATATATTTT	CASDATGSGNTIYF	TRBV19	TRBJ1-3	.	.
TGTGCCAGCAGCGTACCTCCCCCGGGAACGACTGAAGCTTTCTTT	CASSVPPPGTTEAFF	TRBV9	TRBJ1-1	.	.
TGTGCCAGCAGCCAGTGGGTCGGCGGGGGGGACACAGATACGCAGTATTTT	CASSQWVGGGDTDTQYF	TRBV3-1/TRBV3-2	TRBJ2-3	.	TRBD2
TGCGCCAGCAGTTACAAAGCGGGAGCGATATTGGATACGCAGTATTTT	CASSYKAGAILDTQYF	TRBV10-1	TRBJ2-3	.	TRBD2
TGTGCCAGCAGTCTCAACAGGGGGGGCACTGAAGCTTTCTTT	CASSLNRGGTEAFF	TRBV27	TRBJ1-1	.	TRBD1
TGTGCCAGCAGTACAGGGTTTCATGAAGCTTTCTTT	CASSTGFHEAFF	TRBV12-3/TRBV12-4	TRBJ1-1	few	.
TGTGCCAGCAGTGGGAGTTCCCGGAGCTCCGTTAAACTGTTTTTT	CASSGSSRSSVKLFF	TRBV2	TRBJ1-4	.	.
TGTGCCAGCAGTTACCGGGACAGGGGGCTCACTGAAGCTTTCTTT	CASSYRDRGLTEAFF	TRBV6-2/TRBV6-3	TRBJ1-1	few	TRBD1
TGTGCCAGCAGCAAGGGACAGGGGGCTAATGAAAAACTGTTTTTT	CASSKGQGANEKLFF	TRBV11-2	TRBJ1-4	.	TRBD1
TGTGCCAGCAGCAATGGGCCCGTTAATGGGGCCAACGTCCTGACTTTC	CASSNGPVNGANVLTF	TRBV7-3	TRBJ2-6	.	.
TGTGCCAGCAGCGGCGGGACTAGCATGGCAGATACGCAGTATTTT	CASSGGTSMADTQYF	TRBV5-4	TRBJ2-3	.	TRBD2
TGTGCCAGCAGCCTTCGACAGTACTCTAGCACAGATACGCAGTATTTT	CASSLRQYSSTDTQYF	TRBV5-4	TRBJ2-3	.	.
TGCGCCAGCAGCTCTACAGGACAGGGCTACGAGCAGTACTTC	CASSSTGQGYEQYF	TRBV5-1	TRBJ2-7	.	TRBD1
TGTGCCAGCAGCCATCGGACAGAAACTGGAAACACCATATATTTT	CASSHRTETGNTIYF	TRBV7-2	TRBJ1-3	.	.
TGTGCCAGCAGCTTACGCGGGGGGGCGTCTCTGAATGAGCAGTTCTTC	CASSLRGGASLNEQFF	TRBV7-2	TRBJ2-1	.	TRBD2
TGTGCCAGCAGCTTATCCGGGACAGGGCTCCAAGAGACCCAGTACTTC	CASSLSGTGLQETQYF	TRBV11-3	TRBJ2-5	.	TRBD1
TGTGCCAGCAGCGTAGTACAGGGCTTTAGTGAGCAGTTCTTC	CASSVVQGFSEQFF	TRBV9	TRBJ2-1	.	.
TGTGCCAGCAGTTTGGAGCAGATCGACAATGAGCAGTTCTTC	CASSLEQIDNEQFF	TRBV28	TRBJ2-1	.	.
TGTGCCAGCTCACCTCTTGAAGCAGGGGGGAACACTGAAGCTTTCTTT	CASSPLEAGGNTEAFF	TRBV18	TRBJ1-1	.	TRBD1
TGCGCCAGCAGCCAAGATAGAGTAGATTCACCCCTCCACTTT	CASSQDRVDSPLHF	TRBV4-1	TRBJ1-6	.	.
TGCGCCAGCAGACGCGACAGTCCGGGTGAGCAGTTCTTC	CASRRDSPGEQFF	TRBV5-1	TRBJ2-1	.	.
TGTGCCAGCAGCCACGCCGCGGGGCCCACAGATACGCAGTATTTT	CASSHAAGPTDTQYF	TRBV7-9	TRBJ2-3	.	.
TGTGCCTGGAGTGAAATAAGGGGTGAGCAGTTCTTC	CAWSEIRGEQFF	TRBV30	TRBJ2-1	.	.